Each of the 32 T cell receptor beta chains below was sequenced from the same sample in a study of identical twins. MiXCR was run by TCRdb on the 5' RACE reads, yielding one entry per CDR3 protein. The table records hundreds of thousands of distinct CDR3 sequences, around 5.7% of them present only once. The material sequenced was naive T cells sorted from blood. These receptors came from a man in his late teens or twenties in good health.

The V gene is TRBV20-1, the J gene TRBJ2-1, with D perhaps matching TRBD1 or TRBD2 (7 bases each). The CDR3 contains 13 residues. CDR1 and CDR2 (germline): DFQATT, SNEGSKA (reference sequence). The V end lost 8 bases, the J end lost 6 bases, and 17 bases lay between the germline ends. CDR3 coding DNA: TGCAGTCCCAGGGGGGGGCGGATCAATGAGCAGTTCTTC. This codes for CSPRGGRINEQFF.

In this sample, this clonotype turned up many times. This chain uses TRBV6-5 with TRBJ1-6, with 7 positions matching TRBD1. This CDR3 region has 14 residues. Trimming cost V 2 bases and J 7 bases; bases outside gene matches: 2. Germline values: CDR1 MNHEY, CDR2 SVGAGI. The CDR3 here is CASSYLQGNSPLHF. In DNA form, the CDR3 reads TGTGCCAGCAGTTACCTACAGGGGAATTCACCCCTCCACTTT.

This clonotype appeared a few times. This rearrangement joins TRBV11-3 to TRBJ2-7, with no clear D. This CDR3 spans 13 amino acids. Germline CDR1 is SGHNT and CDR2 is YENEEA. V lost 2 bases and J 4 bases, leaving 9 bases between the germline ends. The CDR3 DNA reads TGTGCCAGCAGCTTAAGGTCGGGTTACGAGCAGTACGTC. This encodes CASSLRSGYEQYV.

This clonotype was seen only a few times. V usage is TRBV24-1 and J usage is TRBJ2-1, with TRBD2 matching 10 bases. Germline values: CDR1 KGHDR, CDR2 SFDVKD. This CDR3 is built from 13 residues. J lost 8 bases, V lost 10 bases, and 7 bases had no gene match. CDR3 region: CATSSGSGYEQFF. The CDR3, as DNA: TGTGCCACTTCTAGCGGGAGTGGCTATGAGCAGTTCTTC.

The CDR3 DNA is TGCGCCAGCAGCCCCCGGACTACTCGGGAGGGGCTAGATACGCAGTATTTT. It encodes CASSPRTTREGLDTQYF. This rearrangement joins TRBV5-1 to TRBJ2-3; 8 bases agree with TRBD2. V was pared by 4 bases and J by 5 bases, with 15 bases of the junction left unmatched. The length of the CDR3 is 17 residues. In germline, CDR1 is SGHRS, CDR2 YFSETQ.

The CDR3: CASSWNTARGTQYF. The CDR3 DNA reads as TGTGCCAGCAGTTGGAACACCGCGCGGGGTACGCAGTATTTT. The gene calls are TRBV12-3 or TRBV12-4 and TRBJ2-3; maybe TRBD2 (6 bases). V lost 4 bases, J lost 8 bases, and 16 bases lay in between. The CDR3 spans 14 residues.

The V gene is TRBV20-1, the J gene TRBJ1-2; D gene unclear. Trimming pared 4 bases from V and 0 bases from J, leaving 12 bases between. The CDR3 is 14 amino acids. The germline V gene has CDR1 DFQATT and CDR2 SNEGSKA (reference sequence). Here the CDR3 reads CSATHSGANYGYTF. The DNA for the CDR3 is TGCAGTGCTACCCACAGCGGAGCTAACTATGGCTACACCTTC.

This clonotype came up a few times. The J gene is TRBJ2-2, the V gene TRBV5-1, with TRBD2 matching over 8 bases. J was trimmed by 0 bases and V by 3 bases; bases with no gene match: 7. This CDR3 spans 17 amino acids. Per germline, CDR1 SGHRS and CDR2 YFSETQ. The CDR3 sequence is CASSWTGGLPNTGELFF. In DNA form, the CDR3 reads TGCGCCAGCAGCTGGACGGGGGGGCTACCGAACACCGGGGAGCTGTTTTTT.

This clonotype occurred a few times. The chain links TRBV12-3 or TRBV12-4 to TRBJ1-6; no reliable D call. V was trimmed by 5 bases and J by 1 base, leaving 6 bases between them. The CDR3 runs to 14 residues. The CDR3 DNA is TGTGCCAGCAGTGGGGTTTCCTATAATTCACCCCTCCACTTT. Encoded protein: CASSGVSYNSPLHF.

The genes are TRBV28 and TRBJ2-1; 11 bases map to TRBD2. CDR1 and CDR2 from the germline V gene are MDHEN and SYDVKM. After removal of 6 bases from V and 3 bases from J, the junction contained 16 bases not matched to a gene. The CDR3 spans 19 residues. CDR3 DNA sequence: TGTGCCAGCAGCTCCGAGGGACTAGCGGCCGTTAACAGCTACAATGAGCAGTTCTTC. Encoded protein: CASSSEGLAAVNSYNEQFF.

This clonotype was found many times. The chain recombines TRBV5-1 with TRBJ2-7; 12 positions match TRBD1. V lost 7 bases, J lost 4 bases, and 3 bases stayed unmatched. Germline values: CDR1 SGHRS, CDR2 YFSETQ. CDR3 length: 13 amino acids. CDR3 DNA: TGCGCCAGCGGGGACAGGGGGCTATACGAGCAGTACTTC. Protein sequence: CASGDRGLYEQYF.

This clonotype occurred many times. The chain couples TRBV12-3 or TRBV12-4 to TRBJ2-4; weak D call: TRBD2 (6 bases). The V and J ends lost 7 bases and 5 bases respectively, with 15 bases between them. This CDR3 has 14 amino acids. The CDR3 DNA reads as TGTGCCAGCAAGATAAGCGGGCGAGAAAACATTCAGTACTTC. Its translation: CASKISGRENIQYF.

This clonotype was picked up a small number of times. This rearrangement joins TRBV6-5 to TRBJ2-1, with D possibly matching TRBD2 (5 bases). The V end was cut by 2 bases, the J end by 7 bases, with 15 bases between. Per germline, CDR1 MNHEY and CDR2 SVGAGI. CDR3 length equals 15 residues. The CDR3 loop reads CASSYILTGWNEQFF. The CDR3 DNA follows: TGTGCCAGCAGTTACATCTTAACGGGATGGAATGAGCAGTTCTTC.

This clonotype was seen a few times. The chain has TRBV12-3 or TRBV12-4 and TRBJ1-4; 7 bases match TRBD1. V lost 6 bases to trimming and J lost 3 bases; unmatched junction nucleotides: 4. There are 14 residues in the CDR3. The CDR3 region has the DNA TGTGCCAGCAGCGACAGGGCCCCTAATGAAAAACTGTTTTTT. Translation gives CASSDRAPNEKLFF.

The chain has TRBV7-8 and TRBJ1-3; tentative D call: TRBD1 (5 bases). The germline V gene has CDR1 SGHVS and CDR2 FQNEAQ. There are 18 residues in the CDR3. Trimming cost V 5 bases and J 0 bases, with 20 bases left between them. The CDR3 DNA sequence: TGTGCCAGCAGCCCTAGCGGGGGTACACTGAGCTCTGGAAACACCATATATTTT. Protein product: CASSPSGGTLSSGNTIYF. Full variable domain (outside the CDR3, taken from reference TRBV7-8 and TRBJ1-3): GAGVSQSPRYKVAKRGQDVALRCDPISGHVSLFWYQQALGQGPEFLTYFQNEAQLDKSGLPSDRFFAERPEGSVSTLKIQRTQQEDSAVYLCASSPSGGTLSSGNTIYFGEGSWLTVV.

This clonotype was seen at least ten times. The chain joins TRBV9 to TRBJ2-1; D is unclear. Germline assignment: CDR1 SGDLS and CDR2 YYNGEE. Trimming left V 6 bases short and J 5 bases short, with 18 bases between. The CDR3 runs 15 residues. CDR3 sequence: CASTYASFADNEQFF. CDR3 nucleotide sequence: TGTGCCAGCACTTACGCCTCATTCGCAGACAATGAGCAGTTCTTC.

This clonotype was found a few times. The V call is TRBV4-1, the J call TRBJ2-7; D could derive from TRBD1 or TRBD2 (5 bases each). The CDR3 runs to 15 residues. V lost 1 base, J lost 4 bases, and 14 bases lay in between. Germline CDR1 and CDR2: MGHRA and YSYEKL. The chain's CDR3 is CASSQVYGAEYEQYV. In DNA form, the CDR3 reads TGCGCCAGCAGCCAAGTTTACGGGGCAGAATACGAGCAGTACGTC.

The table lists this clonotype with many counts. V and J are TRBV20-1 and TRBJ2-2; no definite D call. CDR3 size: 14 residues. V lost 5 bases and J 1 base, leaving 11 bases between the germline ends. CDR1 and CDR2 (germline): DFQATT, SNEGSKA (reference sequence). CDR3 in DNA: TGCAGTGCTCCCAGGACCGTGAACACCGGGGAGCTGTTTTTT. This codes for CSAPRTVNTGELFF.

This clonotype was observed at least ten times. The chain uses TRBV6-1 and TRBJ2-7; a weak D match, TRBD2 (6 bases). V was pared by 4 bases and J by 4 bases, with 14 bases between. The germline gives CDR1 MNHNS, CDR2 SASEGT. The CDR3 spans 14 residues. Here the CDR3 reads CASSVDRAGYEQYF. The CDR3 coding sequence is TGTGCCAGCAGTGTCGACCGGGCGGGGTACGAGCAGTACTTC.

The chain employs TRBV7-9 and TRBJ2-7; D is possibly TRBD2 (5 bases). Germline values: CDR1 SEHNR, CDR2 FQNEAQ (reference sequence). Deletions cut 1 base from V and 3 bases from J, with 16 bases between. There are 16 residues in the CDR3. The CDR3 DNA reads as TGTGCCAGCAGCTTAGTCAGCGGAGTTCTTATCTACGAGCAGTACTTC. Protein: CASSLVSGVLIYEQYF.

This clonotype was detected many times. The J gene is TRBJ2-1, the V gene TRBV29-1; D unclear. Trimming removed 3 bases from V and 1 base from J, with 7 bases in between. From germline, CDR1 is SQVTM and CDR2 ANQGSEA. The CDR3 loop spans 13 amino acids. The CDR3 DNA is TGCAGCGTTGACGGAAAATCCTACAATGAGCAGTTCTTC. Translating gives CSVDGKSYNEQFF.

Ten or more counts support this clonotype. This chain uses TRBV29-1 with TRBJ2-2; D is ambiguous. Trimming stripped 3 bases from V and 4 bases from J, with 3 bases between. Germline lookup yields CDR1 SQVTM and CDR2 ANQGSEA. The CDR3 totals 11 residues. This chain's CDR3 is CSVDFTGELFF. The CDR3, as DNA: TGCAGCGTTGATTTCACCGGGGAGCTGTTTTTT.

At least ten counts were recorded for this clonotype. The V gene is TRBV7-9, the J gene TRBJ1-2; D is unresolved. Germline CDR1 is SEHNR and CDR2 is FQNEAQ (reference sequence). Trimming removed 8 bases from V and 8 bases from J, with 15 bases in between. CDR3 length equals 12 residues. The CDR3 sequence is CASELAGLGYTF. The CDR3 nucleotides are TGTGCCAGCGAATTAGCCGGTCTCGGCTACACCTTC.

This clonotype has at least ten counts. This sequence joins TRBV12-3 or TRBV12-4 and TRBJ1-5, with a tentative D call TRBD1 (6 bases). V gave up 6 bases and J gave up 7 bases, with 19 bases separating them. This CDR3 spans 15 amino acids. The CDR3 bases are TGTGCCAGCAGCTCGGGACCGAAAAGGGGGCAGCCCCAGCATTTT. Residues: CASSSGPKRGQPQHF.

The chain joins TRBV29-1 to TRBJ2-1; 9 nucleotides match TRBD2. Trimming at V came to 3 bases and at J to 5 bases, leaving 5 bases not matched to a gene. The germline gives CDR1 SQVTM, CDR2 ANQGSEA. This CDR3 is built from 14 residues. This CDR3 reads CSVDGREGHNEQFF. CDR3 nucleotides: TGCAGCGTTGATGGGCGGGAGGGCCACAATGAGCAGTTCTTC.

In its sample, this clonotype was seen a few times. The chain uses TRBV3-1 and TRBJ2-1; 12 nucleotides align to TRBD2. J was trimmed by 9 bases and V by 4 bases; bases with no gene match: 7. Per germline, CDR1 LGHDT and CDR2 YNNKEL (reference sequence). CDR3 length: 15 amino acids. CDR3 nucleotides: TGTGCCAGCAGCCCTAGCGGGGGGGACGGCGCTGAGCAGTTCTTC. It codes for CASSPSGGDGAEQFF.

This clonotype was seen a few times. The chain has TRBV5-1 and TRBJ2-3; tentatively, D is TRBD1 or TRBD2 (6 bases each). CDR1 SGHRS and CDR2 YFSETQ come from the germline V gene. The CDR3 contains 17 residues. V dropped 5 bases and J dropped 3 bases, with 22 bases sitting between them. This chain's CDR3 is CASSQAFGGRPTDTQYF. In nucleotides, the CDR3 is TGCGCCAGCAGTCAAGCATTTGGGGGGCGCCCAACAGATACGCAGTATTTT.

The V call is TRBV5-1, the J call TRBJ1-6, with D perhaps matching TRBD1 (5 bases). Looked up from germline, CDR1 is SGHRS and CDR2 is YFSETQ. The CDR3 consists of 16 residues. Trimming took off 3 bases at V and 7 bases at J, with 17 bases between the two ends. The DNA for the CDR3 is TGCGCCAGCAGCTCTACCGGGACGGATAAGAATTCACCCCTCCACTTT. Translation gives CASSSTGTDKNSPLHF.

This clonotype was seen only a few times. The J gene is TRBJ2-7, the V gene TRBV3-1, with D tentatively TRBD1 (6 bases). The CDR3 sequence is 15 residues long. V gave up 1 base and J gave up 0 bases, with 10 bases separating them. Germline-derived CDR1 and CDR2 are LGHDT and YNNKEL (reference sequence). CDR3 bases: TGTGCCAGCAGCCAAGGGACAGCGAGCTCCTACGAGCAGTACTTC. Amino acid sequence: CASSQGTASSYEQYF.

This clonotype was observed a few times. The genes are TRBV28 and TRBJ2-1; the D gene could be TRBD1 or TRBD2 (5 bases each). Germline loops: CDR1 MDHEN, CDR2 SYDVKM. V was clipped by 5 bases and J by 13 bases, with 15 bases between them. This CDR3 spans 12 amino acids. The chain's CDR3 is CASSAGDLKQFF. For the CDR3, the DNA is TGTGCCAGCAGTGCCGGGGACCTTAAACAGTTCTTC.

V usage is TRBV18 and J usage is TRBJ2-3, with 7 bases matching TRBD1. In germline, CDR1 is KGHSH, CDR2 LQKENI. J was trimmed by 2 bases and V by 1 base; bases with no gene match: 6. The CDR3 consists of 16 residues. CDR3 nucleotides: TGTGCCAGCTCACCACAGGGGACAGCCTTCACAGATACGCAGTATTTT. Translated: CASSPQGTAFTDTQYF. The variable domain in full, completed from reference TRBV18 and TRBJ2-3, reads NAGVMQNPRHLVRRRGQEARLRCSPMKGHSHVYWYRQLPEEGLKFMVYLQKENIIDESGMPKERFSAEFPKEGPSILRIQQVVRGDSAAYFCASSPQGTAFTDTQYFGPGTRLTVL.

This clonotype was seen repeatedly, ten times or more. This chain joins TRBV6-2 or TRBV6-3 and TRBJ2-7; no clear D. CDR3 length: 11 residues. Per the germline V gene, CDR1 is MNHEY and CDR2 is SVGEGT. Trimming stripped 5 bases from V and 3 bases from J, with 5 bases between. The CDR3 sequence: CASSDLYEQYV. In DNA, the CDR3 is TGTGCCAGCAGTGATCTCTACGAGCAGTACGTC.